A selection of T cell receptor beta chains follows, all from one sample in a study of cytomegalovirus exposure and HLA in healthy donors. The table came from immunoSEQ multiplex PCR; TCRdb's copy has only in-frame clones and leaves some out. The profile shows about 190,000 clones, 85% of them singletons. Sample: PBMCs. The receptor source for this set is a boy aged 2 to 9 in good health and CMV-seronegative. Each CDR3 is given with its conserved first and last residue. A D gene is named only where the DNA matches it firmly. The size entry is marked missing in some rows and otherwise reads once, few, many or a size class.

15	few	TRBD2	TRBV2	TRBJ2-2	TGTGCCAGCAGTGAGCGGGGGGGGGACACCGGGGAGCTGTTTTTT	CASSERGGDTGELFF
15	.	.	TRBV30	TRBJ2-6	TGTGCCTGGAGTGAGCAACCCTCTGGGGCCAACGTCCTGACTTTC	CAWSEQPSGANVLTF
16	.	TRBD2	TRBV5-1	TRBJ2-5	TGCGCCAGCAGCTTGTGGGGCGGGGGGCTCCAAGAGACCCAGTACTTC	CASSLWGGGLQETQYF
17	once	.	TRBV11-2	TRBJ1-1	TGTGCCAGCAGCTTAGATCAGGCAGGGAGGGGGGACCGTGAAGCTTTCTTT	CASSLDQAGRGDREAFF
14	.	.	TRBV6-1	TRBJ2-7	TGTGCCAGCAGTCCTCGGGGACTTTCCTACGAGCAGTACTTC	CASSPRGLSYEQYF
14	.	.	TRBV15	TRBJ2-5	TGTGCCACCAGCACGCCGTGGGAGGCGGAGACCCAGTACTTC	CATSTPWEAETQYF
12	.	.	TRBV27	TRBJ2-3	TGTGCCAGCAGTTCCGACAGGCATACGCAGTATTTT	CASSSDRHTQYF
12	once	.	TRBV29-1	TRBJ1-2	TGCAGCGTTGAACTGGGAGGCTATGGCTACACCTTC	CSVELGGYGYTF
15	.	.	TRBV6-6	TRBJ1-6	TGTGCCAGCAGTCATACAGGGTCTTCGGATTCACCCCTCCACTTT	CASSHTGSSDSPLHF
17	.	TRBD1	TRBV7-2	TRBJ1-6	TGTGCCAGCAGCTTACTGACAGGGAGCTCCTATAATTCACCCCTCCACTTT	CASSLLTGSSYNSPLHF
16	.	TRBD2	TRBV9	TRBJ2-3	TGTGCCAGCAGCGTAGCTGCGGGAGGGCCTACAGATACGCAGTATTTT	CASSVAAGGPTDTQYF